These 11 T cell receptor beta chains came from one sample sequenced in a study of blood T cell repertoires in COVID-19. Only in-frame clones appear in the TCRdb table, and some are missing; sequencing was by immunoSEQ multiplex PCR. The repertoire holds more than 150,000 clones, with more than 70% as singletons. Source material: peripheral blood. The receptors originated from a man in his late teens or twenties with active or convalescent COVID-19.

V usage is TRBV5-1 and J usage is TRBJ2-2; 7 bases agree with TRBD2. Trimming at V came to 1 base and at J to 1 base, leaving 4 bases not matched to a gene. The CDR3 loop spans 16 amino acids. CDR1 is SGHRS, CDR2 YFSETQ, per germline. CDR3 region: CASSLRPGGNTGELFF. The CDR3 region has the DNA TGCGCCAGCAGCTTGCGGCCGGGGGGGAACACCGGGGAGCTGTTTTTT.

This chain links TRBV5-1 with TRBJ2-5, with 8 bases lining up with TRBD2. The ends lost 3 bases at V and 1 base at J; junction bases unmatched: 5. This CDR3 is 15 amino acids long. The germline V gene encodes CDR1 SGHRS and CDR2 YFSETQ. The CDR3 bases are TGCGCCAGCAGCTCTGCGGGGGGCCTCCAAGAGACCCAGTACTTC. It translates to CASSSAGGLQETQYF.

The chain links TRBV6-2 or TRBV6-3 to TRBJ1-5, with 7 bases identical to TRBD1. In germline, CDR1 is MNHEY, CDR2 SVGEGT. CDR3 length equals 17 residues. Trimming at V came to 4 bases and at J to 0 bases, leaving 9 bases not matched to a gene. CDR3 nucleotide sequence: TGTGCCAGCAGTTTAGGGGGCAGGGCCTATAGCAATCAGCCCCAGCATTTT. Encoded protein: CASSLGGRAYSNQPQHF.

The rearrangement uses TRBV5-4 and TRBJ2-7; TRBD1 is a possible D gene (5 bases). Trimming pared 1 base from V and 5 bases from J, leaving 13 bases between. Germline lookup yields CDR1 SGHNT and CDR2 YYREEE (reference sequence). This CDR3 has 14 amino acids. CDR3 amino acids: CASSLQGTVDEQYF. The CDR3 bases are TGTGCCAGCAGCTTGCAGGGAACGGTGGACGAGCAGTACTTC.

The chain recombines TRBV10-3 with TRBJ1-3, with a possible D match to TRBD1 (6 bases). With 1 base removed from V and 2 bases from J, the gap between germline ends came to 15 bases. There are 17 residues in the CDR3. Germline CDR1 reads ENHRY; CDR2 reads SYGVKD. The CDR3 nucleotides are TGTGCCATCAGTGAGTTATTTACAGGGACCCCTGGAAACACCATATATTTT. This translates into CAISELFTGTPGNTIYF.

The chain couples TRBV4-1 to TRBJ2-3; D is undetermined. V was trimmed by 4 bases and J by 1 base, leaving 9 bases between them. Per the germline V gene, CDR1 is MGHRA and CDR2 is YSYEKL. The CDR3 is made up of 14 amino acids. DNA of the CDR3: TGCGCCAGCAGCCCGAAGACTGGCACAGATACGCAGTATTTT. Translation gives CASSPKTGTDTQYF.

The sample holds a few counts of this clone. V gene TRBV5-1 combines with J gene TRBJ1-6; 8 bases map to TRBD1. This CDR3 is built from 14 residues. CDR1 is SGHRS, CDR2 YFSETQ, per germline. The J segment lost 9 bases and the V segment lost 4 bases, leaving 6 bases of the junction unmatched. This CDR3 is CASSTTGEGSPLHF. The DNA for the CDR3 is TGCGCCAGCAGCACGACAGGGGAAGGTTCACCCCTCCACTTT.

The chain employs TRBV13 and TRBJ2-5; 9 bases line up with TRBD2. This CDR3 has 15 residues. Germline values: CDR1 PRHDT, CDR2 FYEKMQ (reference sequence). With 5 bases clipped from V and 7 bases from J, the junction kept 11 bases outside the gene matches. The CDR3 DNA is TGTGCCAGCAGCCTCGGGGGGACTAGCTCAGGGACCCAGTACTTC. It is translated as CASSLGGTSSGTQYF.

The chain uses TRBV11-3 and TRBJ2-3, with D maybe TRBD2 (6 bases). The ends were cut back, 0 bases at V and 3 bases at J, with 13 bases in the middle. Looked up from germline, CDR1 is SGHNT and CDR2 is YENEEA. This CDR3 region has 16 residues. This CDR3 is CASSLEGLLRTDTQYF. The CDR3 DNA sequence: TGTGCCAGCAGCTTAGAGGGACTTCTCCGAACAGATACGCAGTATTTT. Supplemented by reference TRBV11-3 and TRBJ2-3, the full variable domain reads EAGVVQSPRYKIIEKKQPVAFWCNPISGHNTLYWYLQNLGQGPELLIRYENEEAVDDSQLPKDRFSAERLKGVDSTLKIQPAELGDSAVYLCASSLEGLLRTDTQYFGPGTRLTVL.

The gene calls are TRBV18 and TRBJ2-1, with D possibly being TRBD2 (6 bases). CDR3 length equals 16 residues. Per the germline V gene, CDR1 is KGHSH and CDR2 is LQKENI. Trimming removed 2 bases from V and 3 bases from J, with 14 bases in between. The CDR3, as DNA: TGTGCCAGCTCACCATCGGGCCAGGGAGGCTACAATGAGCAGTTCTTC. Translating gives CASSPSGQGGYNEQFF. Supplemented by reference TRBV18 and TRBJ2-1, the full variable domain reads NAGVMQNPRHLVRRRGQEARLRCSPMKGHSHVYWYRQLPEEGLKFMVYLQKENIIDESGMPKERFSAEFPKEGPSILRIQQVVRGDSAAYFCASSPSGQGGYNEQFFGPGTRLTVL.

The rearrangement links TRBV7-9 to TRBJ2-1, with 8 bases identical to TRBD2. The CDR3 spans 14 residues. Trimming at V came to 8 bases and at J to 2 bases, leaving 5 bases not matched to a gene. Germline CDR1 is SEHNR and CDR2 is FQNEAQ (reference sequence). CDR3 coding DNA: TGTGCCAGCGGCACTAGCGGAGCCTACAATGAGCAGTTCTTC. It specifies CASGTSGAYNEQFF.